These 26 T cell receptor beta chains originate from one sample sequenced in a study of T-cell reconstitution after alpha-beta-depleted transplantation in children. These receptors' targets are unknown. Study findings and constraints: A year had passed since transplant, and T-cell counts and diversity by then came mostly from newly produced T cells.

The TCRbeta library was prepared with unique molecular identifiers. TCRdb fed the PCR reads into MiXCR, producing one record per CDR3 protein. The sample carries about 300,000 distinct CDR3 sequences, less than 9.5% recorded once. Material: peripheral blood, obtained 360 days after TCRalphabeta/CD19-depleted stem cell transplant. Source of these receptors: a female patient aged 2-9 years who had a stem cell transplant for Fanconi anemia, so the T cells may come from the graft donor.

This clonotype appeared a few times. The J gene is TRBJ2-3, the V gene TRBV7-2; D is unresolved. The CDR3 extends over 15 amino acids. Germline V CDR1 and CDR2: SGHTA, FQGNSA. The V end lost 0 bases, the J end lost 7 bases, and 14 bases lay between the germline ends. CDR3 residues: CASSLALPSRNTQYF. DNA of the CDR3: TGTGCCAGCAGCTTAGCGTTACCGAGCAGGAATACGCAGTATTTT.

This clonotype was detected many times. J is TRBJ1-1 and V is TRBV5-6; D remains ambiguous. Germline assignment: CDR1 SGHDT and CDR2 YYEEEE. The CDR3 sequence is 15 residues long. V was trimmed by 3 bases and J by 5 bases, leaving 17 bases between them. The CDR3 sequence: CASSSVGRLRTEAFF. DNA of the CDR3: TGTGCCAGCAGCTCCGTTGGGCGGTTGAGGACTGAAGCTTTCTTT.

This clonotype was observed many times. V gene TRBV6-2 or TRBV6-3 combines with J gene TRBJ2-2; 13 bases are a match to TRBD2. The CDR3 loop spans 21 amino acids. The germline V gene has CDR1 MNHEY and CDR2 SVGEGT. J was trimmed by 5 bases and V by 6 bases; bases with no gene match: 21. The CDR3 DNA sequence: TGTGCCAGCAGCTCAACCCCCGGGACTAGCGGGATTAAGATCCATACCGGGGAGCTGTTTTTT. It yields the protein CASSSTPGTSGIKIHTGELFF.

This clonotype was detected many times. The rearrangement joins TRBV10-3 to TRBJ1-1; D is ambiguous. This CDR3 contains 12 residues. Trimming removed 0 bases at V and 7 bases at J, with 6 bases between. The V gene's germline CDR1 is ENHRY and CDR2 SYGVKD. In DNA, the CDR3 is TGTGCCATCAGTGAGTCGAGTGGTGAAGCTTTCTTT. Amino acid sequence: CAISESSGEAFF.

This clonotype has a count of ten or more. The chain combines TRBV20-1 with TRBJ2-2; D unclear. Deletions cut 4 bases from V and 2 bases from J, with 8 bases between. The CDR3 sequence is 13 residues long. The germline CDR1 and CDR2 sequences are DFQATT and SNEGSKA (reference sequence). Written as DNA, the CDR3 is TGCAGTGCTATAAGGGATAACACCGGGGAGCTGTTTTTT. Translated: CSAIRDNTGELFF.

The table lists this clonotype with many counts. The chain employs TRBV25-1 and TRBJ2-1; D gene ambiguous. Germline V gives CDR1 MGHDK, CDR2 SYGVNS. There are 10 residues in the CDR3. Between the trimmed V and J ends, which lost 3 bases and 9 bases, there was a span of 3 bases. DNA of the CDR3: TGTGCCAGCAGTGACTTTGAGCAGTTCTTC. It translates to CASSDFEQFF.

This clonotype was counted ten times or more. The gene calls are TRBV11-3 and TRBJ2-1; perhaps TRBD2 as D (6 bases). Germline CDR1 is SGHNT and CDR2 is YENEEA. The CDR3 is 15 residues long. Trimming took off 5 bases at V and 1 base at J, with 12 bases between the two ends. CDR3 sequence (DNA): TGTGCCAGCAGCCTGGGGAGGAGTTCCTACAATGAGCAGTTCTTC. This translates into CASSLGRSSYNEQFF.

In this sample, this clonotype turned up many times. The J gene is TRBJ2-5, the V gene TRBV12-3 or TRBV12-4; 7 bases are a match to TRBD2. This CDR3 is 15 amino acids long. The V gene end was trimmed by 3 bases and the J gene end by 5 bases; junction bases not matched to a gene: 9. CDR3 amino acids: CASSLYAGEEETQYF. In DNA, the CDR3 is TGTGCCAGCAGTTTGTATGCGGGGGAGGAGGAGACCCAGTACTTC.

DNA of the CDR3: TGCGCCAGCAGCCAAGTTATGGACTTCTACGAGCAGTACTTC. Its translation: CASSQVMDFYEQYF. This chain links TRBV4-1 with TRBJ2-7; possibly TRBD2 for D (5 bases). The CDR3 has 14 amino acids. The V gene's germline CDR1 is MGHRA and CDR2 YSYEKL. V was clipped by 1 base and J by 3 bases, with 10 bases between them.

This clonotype was picked up many times. The chain is built from TRBV29-1 and TRBJ2-1, with 11 bases lining up with TRBD1. This CDR3 spans 14 amino acids. Germline CDR1 reads SQVTM; CDR2 reads ANQGSEA. The ends lost 6 bases at V and 7 bases at J; junction bases unmatched: 8. For the CDR3, the DNA is TGCAGCGTCGTGGACAGGGGGCTTCGAAATGAGCAGTTCTTC. This encodes CSVVDRGLRNEQFF.

This clonotype was counted many times. CDR3 nucleotide sequence: TGTGCCAGCAGTTTGGGTAGACAGGAACAAGCTAACTATGGCTACACCTTC. This translates into CASSLGRQEQANYGYTF. The rearrangement links TRBV12-3 or TRBV12-4 to TRBJ1-2; possibly TRBD1 for D (6 bases). CDR3 length: 17 residues. V was shortened by 3 bases and J by 0 bases, with 17 bases between the two germline ends.

This rearrangement joins TRBV3-1 to TRBJ2-3; 9 positions match TRBD2. With 4 bases clipped from V and 3 bases from J, the junction kept 8 bases outside the gene matches. CDR3 size: 16 residues. Germline loops: CDR1 LGHDT, CDR2 YNNKEL (reference sequence). In DNA form, the CDR3 reads TGTGCCAGCAGCCCTCTCATTAGCGGGGGAACAGATACGCAGTATTTT. Translated: CASSPLISGGTDTQYF.

This clonotype was seen only a few times. The chain combines TRBV10-2 with TRBJ2-2; the D gene is possibly TRBD2 (7 bases). Deletions cut 7 bases from V and 7 bases from J, with 13 bases between. CDR3 length equals 13 residues. Per germline, CDR1 WSHSY and CDR2 SAAADI. The CDR3 loop is CASKRGAGGELFF. The CDR3 DNA is TGCGCCAGCAAACGGGGGGCGGGCGGGGAGCTGTTTTTT.

This clonotype was picked up many times. The chain joins TRBV28 to TRBJ1-5; TRBD1 aligns across 9 bases. The germline V gene encodes CDR1 MDHEN and CDR2 SYDVKM. The CDR3 has 16 residues. V lost 0 bases and J lost 4; bases outside the gene matches: 4. Written as DNA, the CDR3 is TGTGCCAGCAGTTTATGGGCCGGGACAGGGAATCAGCCCCAGCATTTT. As protein: CASSLWAGTGNQPQHF.

This clonotype occurred many times. This rearrangement joins TRBV10-2 to TRBJ2-7; 9 nucleotides agree with TRBD2. Germline V CDR1 and CDR2: WSHSY, SAAADI. This CDR3 has 13 residues. J lost 4 bases, V lost 2 bases, and 0 bases had no gene match. In DNA, the CDR3 is TGCGCCAGCAGTGAGGGACTAGCGTACGAGCAGTACGTC. The encoded protein is CASSEGLAYEQYV.

This clonotype was observed many times. This chain joins TRBV29-1 and TRBJ2-7; 7 nucleotides line up with TRBD2. J gave up 0 bases and V 6 bases, and 17 bases lay outside the gene matches. The CDR3 runs to 17 residues. CDR1 and CDR2 (germline): SQVTM, ANQGSEA. The CDR3 nucleotides are TGCAGCGTCGCCCGAATCGCACTAGCGCCCAGCTCCTACGAGCAGTACTTC. Translation: CSVARIALAPSSYEQYF.

The V call is TRBV2, the J call TRBJ1-1, with D maybe TRBD1 (5 bases). V was trimmed by 9 bases and J by 8 bases, leaving 16 bases between them. The CDR3 loop spans 12 amino acids. Germline CDR1 SNHLY, CDR2 FYNNEI. As DNA, the CDR3 is TGTGCCAGACGGGTGGGGCAGATAGAAGCTTTCTTT. This sequence encodes CARRVGQIEAFF.

In this sample, this clonotype turned up many times. The rearrangement links TRBV24-1 to TRBJ2-1; the match to TRBD1 covers 9 bases. The germline gives CDR1 KGHDR, CDR2 SFDVKD. The J segment lost 5 bases and the V segment lost 6 bases, leaving 7 bases of the junction unmatched. CDR3 length equals 15 residues. CDR3 sequence reads: CATSIGQGRDNEQFF. The DNA of the CDR3 is TGTGCCACCAGTATAGGACAGGGGAGGGACAATGAGCAGTTCTTC.

This clonotype was seen at least ten times. J is TRBJ2-1 and V is TRBV12-3 or TRBV12-4; D is undetermined. V was shortened by 2 bases and J by 8 bases, with 10 bases between the two germline ends. This CDR3 region has 13 residues. Here the CDR3 reads CASSLRSTYEQFF. Here the CDR3 DNA reads TGTGCCAGCAGTTTAAGGAGTACGTATGAGCAGTTCTTC.

This clonotype was seen a few times. The genes are TRBV11-2 and TRBJ1-6; D is unclear. CDR1 SGHAT and CDR2 FQNNGV come from the germline V gene. Trimming took off 4 bases at V and 10 bases at J, with 8 bases between the two ends. This CDR3 region has 12 residues. The CDR3 sequence: CASSSLGSPLHF. The CDR3 nucleotides read TGTGCCAGCAGCTCTTTAGGATCACCCCTCCACTTT.

This clonotype was seen a handful of times. The chain couples TRBV7-8 to TRBJ2-2; D assignment may be TRBD1 or TRBD2 (5 bases each). The CDR3 is made up of 18 amino acids. V shed 5 bases and J shed 0 bases, with 19 bases lying between them. Germline CDR1 SGHVS, CDR2 FQNEAQ. CDR3 sequence reads: CASSPLTRGAANTGELFF. The DNA of the CDR3 is TGTGCCAGCAGCCCCCTTACAAGAGGGGCCGCGAACACCGGGGAGCTGTTTTTT.

This clonotype was seen a few times. The germline gene is not matched at one end of the junction; a read error may be the cause. The gene calls are TRBV20-1 and TRBJ1-3; tentative D call: TRBD1 (5 bases). Germline CDR1 is DFQATT and CDR2 is SNEGSKA (reference sequence). This CDR3 spans 14 amino acids. This chain's CDR3 is CSAGDSLLGNTIYF. The CDR3 nucleotides are TGCAGTGCTGGAGACAGCCTCCTCGGAAACACCATATATTTT.

In its sample, this clonotype was seen a few times. The V gene is TRBV20-1, the J gene TRBJ2-3; TRBD1 or TRBD2 may be the D gene (5 bases each). Germline CDR1 is DFQATT and CDR2 is SNEGSKA (reference sequence). The V and J ends lost 5 bases and 6 bases respectively, with 15 bases between them. The CDR3 consists of 13 residues. This chain's CDR3 is CSASGTLSDTQYF. Written as DNA, the CDR3 is TGCAGTGCTTCCGGGACCCTCTCGGATACGCAGTATTTT.

As to this clonotype: This may come from a read error, since a much larger clone is one base off. V usage is TRBV12-3 or TRBV12-4 and J usage is TRBJ2-1; 9 bases are a match to TRBD2. The length of the CDR3 is 18 residues. The CDR3 loop is CTSSTLGLANSPYNEQFF. CDR3 nucleotide sequence: TGTACCAGCAGTACCCTAGGACTAGCGAACTCTCCCTACAATGAGCAGTTCTTC.

V usage is TRBV11-3 and J usage is TRBJ2-1; the match to TRBD2 covers 13 bases. The CDR3 sequence is 15 residues long. Germline assignment: CDR1 SGHNT and CDR2 YENEEA. V was clipped by 4 bases and J by 9 bases; unmatched bases: 6. The CDR3 nucleotides read TGTGCCAGCAGCTCCGGGACTAGCGGGGTAGTTGAGCAGTTCTTC. It encodes CASSSGTSGVVEQFF.

This clonotype was counted between two and nine times. The chain combines TRBV5-1 with TRBJ1-1; TRBD1 agrees at 10 bases. The CDR3 length is 15 residues. Per the germline V gene, CDR1 is SGHRS and CDR2 is YFSETQ. V was clipped by 4 bases and J by 4 bases; unmatched bases: 7. The CDR3 DNA reads TGCGCCAGCAGCCCCGTGACAGGGGGCCCCACTGAAGCTTTCTTT. Its translation: CASSPVTGGPTEAFF.